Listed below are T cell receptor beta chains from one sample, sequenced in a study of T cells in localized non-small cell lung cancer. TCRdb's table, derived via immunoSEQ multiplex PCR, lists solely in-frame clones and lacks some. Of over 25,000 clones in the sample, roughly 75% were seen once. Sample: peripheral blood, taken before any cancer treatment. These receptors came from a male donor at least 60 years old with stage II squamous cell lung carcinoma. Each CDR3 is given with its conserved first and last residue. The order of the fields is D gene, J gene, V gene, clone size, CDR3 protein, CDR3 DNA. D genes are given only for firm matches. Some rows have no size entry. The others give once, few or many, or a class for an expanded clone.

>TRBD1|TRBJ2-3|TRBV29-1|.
CSVGTGASTDTQYF
TGCAGCGTTGGGACAGGGGCTAGCACAGATACGCAGTATTTT
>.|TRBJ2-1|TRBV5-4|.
CASSLPAIGGRGEQFF
TGTGCCAGCAGCCTTCCCGCGATCGGGGGCCGTGGTGAGCAGTTCTTC
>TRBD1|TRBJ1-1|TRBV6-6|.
CASSGDRAPAAFF
TGTGCCAGCAGTGGGGACAGGGCCCCTGCCGCTTTCTTT
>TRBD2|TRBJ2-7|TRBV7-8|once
CASSYSSGGARDEQYF
TGTGCCAGCAGCTACTCTAGCGGGGGGGCGAGGGACGAGCAGTACTTC
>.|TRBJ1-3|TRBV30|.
CAWRWIRRGNTIYF
TGTGCCTGGAGGTGGATCCGGAGGGGAAACACCATATATTTT
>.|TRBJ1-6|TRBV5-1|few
CASSSGPGSSYNSPLHF
TGCGCCAGCAGCTCCGGACCAGGGAGCTCCTATAATTCACCCCTCCACTTT
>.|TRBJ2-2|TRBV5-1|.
CASSLPGPNTGELFF
TGCGCCAGCAGCTTACCGGGCCCCAACACCGGGGAGCTGTTTTTT
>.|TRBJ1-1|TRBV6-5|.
CASSYNGVSSEAFF
TGTGCCAGCAGTTACAACGGCGTGAGCTCTGAAGCTTTCTTT
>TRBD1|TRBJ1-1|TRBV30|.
CAWRIQGVGTEAFF
TGTGCCTGGAGAATACAGGGGGTAGGTACTGAAGCTTTCTTT
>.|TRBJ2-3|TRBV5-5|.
CASSLNYLASGTDTQYF
TGTGCCAGCAGCTTGAACTATTTGGCTAGCGGCACAGATACGCAGTATTTT
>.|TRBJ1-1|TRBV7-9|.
CASSLNWNTEAFF
TGTGCCAGCAGCTTAAACTGGAACACTGAAGCTTTCTTT
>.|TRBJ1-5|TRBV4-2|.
CASSQDVVEPQHF
TGTGCCAGCAGCCAAGACGTCGTGGAGCCCCAGCATTTT
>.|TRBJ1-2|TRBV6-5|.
CASCLQGGGYTF
TGTGCCTCATGCCTACAGGGTGGAGGCTACACCTTC
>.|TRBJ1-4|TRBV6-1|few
CASSVPLRGTSKLFF
TGTGCCAGCAGTGTACCACTCAGGGGTACGAGTAAACTGTTTTTT
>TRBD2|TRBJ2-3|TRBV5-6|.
CASSLVGGNTDTQYF
TGTGCCAGCAGCTTGGTGGGGGGGAACACAGATACGCAGTATTTT
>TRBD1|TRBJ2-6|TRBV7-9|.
CASSLPPGQGSGANVLTF
TGTGCCAGCAGCTTGCCCCCGGGACAGGGTTCTGGGGCCAACGTCCTGACTTTC
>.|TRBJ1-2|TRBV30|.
CAWRAGTSGRNGYTF
.
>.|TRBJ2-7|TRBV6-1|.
CASNPTGSSYEQYF
TGTGCCAGCAACCCCACGGGCAGTTCCTACGAGCAGTACTTC
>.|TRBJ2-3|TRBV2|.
CASREDATDTQYF
TGTGCCAGCAGGGAAGACGCTACAGATACGCAGTATTTT
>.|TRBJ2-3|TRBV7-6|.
CASSLGQGSDTQYF
TGTGCCAGCAGCTTAGGGCAGGGGTCAGATACGCAGTATTTT